The 13 T cell receptor beta chains presented below share a single source sample, sequenced in a study of blood T cell repertoires in COVID-19. The repertoire was sequenced with immunoSEQ multiplex PCR; TCRdb's copy has only in-frame clones and lacks some. The sample includes roughly 250,000 clones, around four fifths of them seen just once. The sample taken for sequencing was peripheral blood. Receptors originate from a woman aged 60-70 years with active or convalescent COVID-19.

The V and J genes are TRBV4-3 and TRBJ1-2; tentative D call: TRBD1 (5 bases). The CDR3 loop spans 15 amino acids. The germline V and J ends were trimmed by 4 bases and 3 bases, with 15 bases remaining between them. From germline, CDR1 is LGHNA and CDR2 YSLEER. The CDR3 DNA reads TGCGCCAGCAGCCCTACCGGCAGGGCGGACTATGGCTACACCTTC. Its translation is CASSPTGRADYGYTF.

Only a few counts were recorded for this clone. This rearrangement joins TRBV18 to TRBJ1-1, with 9 bases lining up with TRBD1. The CDR3 spans 15 residues. Per the germline V gene, CDR1 is KGHSH and CDR2 is LQKENI. The J segment lost 2 bases and the V segment lost 1 base, leaving 2 bases of the junction unmatched. CDR3 sequence: CASSPRDRANTEAFF. In DNA, the CDR3 is TGTGCCAGCTCACCACGGGACAGGGCTAACACTGAAGCTTTCTTT.

This clone was observed a handful of times. CDR3 nucleotides: TGTGCCAGCAGCTTAGCTGGGAGGGAAACTGAAGCTTTCTTT. This codes for CASSLAGRETEAFF. The chain combines TRBV7-9 with TRBJ1-1; unclear D gene. Germline V gene sequence: CDR1 SEHNR, CDR2 FQNEAQ (reference sequence). V shed 0 bases and J shed 5 bases, with 10 bases lying between them. CDR3 size: 14 residues.

The chain recombines TRBV6-5 with TRBJ1-5; TRBD1 aligns across 8 bases. CDR1 is MNHEY, CDR2 SVGAGI, per germline. The CDR3 is made up of 12 amino acids. V gave up 8 bases and J gave up 3 bases; unmatched junction bases: 0. CDR3 sequence (DNA): TGTGCCAGCCAGGGGGCCAATCAGCCCCAGCATTTT. It is translated as CASQGANQPQHF.

V and J are TRBV5-1 and TRBJ1-1; D call uncertain. The V end lost 3 bases, the J end lost 3 bases, and 9 bases lay between the germline ends. The CDR3 loop spans 13 amino acids. The germline CDR1 and CDR2 sequences are SGHRS and YFSETQ. CDR3 amino acids: CASSSQTDTEAFF. CDR3 DNA sequence: TGCGCCAGCAGCTCACAGACGGACACTGAAGCTTTCTTT.

The rearrangement links TRBV7-9 to TRBJ1-1, with 8 bases matching TRBD1. Germline V gene sequence: CDR1 SEHNR, CDR2 FQNEAQ (reference sequence). The CDR3 is 13 amino acids. V was clipped by 5 bases and J by 1 base; unmatched bases: 0. DNA for the CDR3: TGTGCCAGCAGCGGACAGGGGAACACTGAAGCTTTCTTT. This sequence encodes CASSGQGNTEAFF.

The chain joins TRBV19 to TRBJ1-2, with D unclear. V was trimmed by 3 bases and J by 8 bases, leaving 19 bases between them. Germline-derived CDR1 and CDR2 are LNHDA and SQIVND (reference sequence). CDR3 length equals 15 residues. This chain's CDR3 is CASSISSGGIGGYTF. CDR3 DNA: TGTGCCAGTAGTATTTCTTCCGGAGGGATCGGCGGCTACACCTTC.

The table lists this clone with many counts. The chain has TRBV6-6 and TRBJ2-3, with D hard to call. V was clipped by 5 bases and J by 3 bases, with 12 bases between them. CDR1 and CDR2 (germline): MNHNY, SVGAGI (reference sequence). The CDR3 has 14 residues. The CDR3 region is CASSPHVATDTQYF. CDR3 coding DNA: TGTGCCAGCAGTCCCCATGTAGCAACAGATACGCAGTATTTT.

V usage is TRBV5-1 and J usage is TRBJ1-1, with 7 bases fitting TRBD1. The CDR3 loop spans 14 amino acids. Trimming at V came to 0 bases and at J to 4 bases, leaving 3 bases not matched to a gene. Germline V CDR1 and CDR2: SGHRS, YFSETQ. The CDR3 DNA reads TGCGCCAGCAGCTTGGCTTCAGGGGGCACTGAAGCTTTCTTT. It yields the protein CASSLASGGTEAFF. The full variable domain, completed using reference TRBV5-1 and TRBJ1-1, is KAGVTQTPRYLIKTRGQQVTLSCSPISGHRSVSWYQQTPGQGLQFLFEYFSETQRNKGNFPGRFSGRQFSNSRSEMNVSTLELGDSALYLCASSLASGGTEAFFGQGTRLTVV.

The chain carries TRBV3-1 (or the pseudogene TRBV3-2) and TRBJ2-7, with 9 bases that match TRBD1. The trim removed 11 bases at V and 3 bases at J, leaving 11 bases unmatched. This CDR3 is built from 14 residues. Germline V lookup: CDR1 LGHDT, CDR2 YNNKEL (reference sequence). CDR3 region: CALNYGTGSYEQYF. In DNA form, the CDR3 reads TGTGCCCTAAATTACGGGACAGGGAGCTACGAGCAGTACTTC.

This clone has just one count. The rearrangement uses TRBV9 and TRBJ2-3, with 9 nucleotides matching TRBD2. J was trimmed by 3 bases and V by 0 bases; bases with no gene match: 8. CDR1 and CDR2 from the germline V gene are SGDLS and YYNGEE. This CDR3 is 17 amino acids long. CDR3 nucleotides: TGTGCCAGCAGCGTAGTGGCGGGGGGGCCGGTGACAGATACGCAGTATTTT. This translates into CASSVVAGGPVTDTQYF. The full variable domain, completed using reference TRBV9 and TRBJ2-3, is DSGVTQTPKHLITATGQRVTLRCSPRSGDLSVYWYQQSLDQGLQFLIQYYNGEERAKGNILERFSAQQFPDLHSELNLSSLELGDSALYFCASSVVAGGPVTDTQYFGPGTRLTVL.

V usage is TRBV30 and J usage is TRBJ1-2; 9 nucleotides agree with TRBD1. This CDR3 is built from 15 residues. Unmatched junction bases numbered 4, after V lost 2 bases and J lost 0 bases. In germline, CDR1 is GTSNPN, CDR2 SVGIG (reference sequence). The CDR3 region has the DNA TGTGCCTGGAGTCCGTGGACAGGGGCTAACTATGGCTACACCTTC. This translates into CAWSPWTGANYGYTF.

V and J are TRBV9 and TRBJ1-2, with a tentative D call TRBD1 (6 bases). The V and J ends lost 3 bases and 2 bases respectively, with 8 bases between them. The germline gives CDR1 SGDLS, CDR2 YYNGEE. The CDR3 is 13 residues long. CDR3 sequence: CASSDQGNYGYTF. DNA of the CDR3: TGTGCCAGCAGCGATCAGGGGAACTATGGCTACACCTTC.